The 5 T cell receptor beta chains in this list originate from one sample, sequenced in a study of cytomegalovirus exposure and HLA in healthy donors. 60 Vbeta and 13 Jbeta primers were used in PCR. Libraries were prepared by immunoSEQ multiplex PCR; TCRdb keeps only in-frame clonotypes and omits some of them. The sample holds 210,000 or so clones, about 83% seen once. Sequencing input: PBMCs. Receptor source: a woman between 45 and 60 years old in good health and CMV-seropositive.

This clone was seen a single time. The chain employs TRBV10-2 and TRBJ1-6; no clear D gene. CDR1 WSHSY and CDR2 SAAADI come from the germline V gene. This CDR3 has 15 residues. Trimming shortened V by 5 bases and J by 4 bases, and 12 bases separated the two germline ends. This CDR3 reads CASSTSTPYNSPLHF. CDR3 bases: TGCGCCAGCAGTACTTCAACTCCTTATAATTCACCCCTCCACTTT.

This clone came up a few times. This rearrangement joins TRBV4-1 to TRBJ1-4; 7 bases align to TRBD1. The CDR3 loop spans 15 amino acids. V trimming: 4 bases; J trimming: 5 bases; junction bases outside the gene matches: 7. Germline V gene sequence: CDR1 MGHRA, CDR2 YSYEKL. The CDR3 loop reads CASSLRTGLNEKLFF. CDR3 in DNA: TGCGCCAGCAGCCTGCGGACAGGATTAAATGAAAAACTGTTTTTT.

This chain uses TRBV11-2 with TRBJ2-7, with unresolved D. The CDR3 is made up of 14 amino acids. The V gene's germline CDR1 is SGHAT and CDR2 FQNNGV. Trimming cost V 2 bases and J 0 bases, with 8 bases left between them. CDR3 region: CASSLIRSSYEQYF. CDR3 DNA: TGTGCCAGCAGCTTAATCAGGTCCTCCTACGAGCAGTACTTC.

This sequence joins TRBV30 and TRBJ1-2, with TRBD1 matching 7 bases. Germline CDR1 is GTSNPN and CDR2 is SVGIG (reference sequence). The ends lost 3 bases at V and 13 bases at J; junction bases unmatched: 11. The CDR3 extends over 12 amino acids. This CDR3 is CAWSDYQGVGTF. The DNA of the CDR3 is TGTGCCTGGAGCGATTACCAGGGGGTCGGCACCTTC. The full variable domain, in which reference TRBV30 and TRBJ1-2 provide the parts outside the CDR3, is SQTIHQWPATLVQPVGSPLSLECTVEGTSNPNLYWYRQAAGRGLQLLFYSVGIGQISSEVPQNLSASRPQDRQFILSSKKLLLSDSGFYLCAWSDYQGVGTFGSGTRLTVV.

The rearrangement joins TRBV4-1 to TRBJ1-6, with TRBD1 matching over 7 bases. J gave up 0 bases and V 2 bases, and 4 bases lay outside the gene matches. CDR3 length: 17 residues. Germline assignment: CDR1 MGHRA and CDR2 YSYEKL. CDR3 in amino acids: CASSQLSGGSYNSPLHF. The CDR3 nucleotides read TGCGCCAGCAGCCAACTGTCAGGGGGCTCCTATAATTCACCCCTCCACTTT.